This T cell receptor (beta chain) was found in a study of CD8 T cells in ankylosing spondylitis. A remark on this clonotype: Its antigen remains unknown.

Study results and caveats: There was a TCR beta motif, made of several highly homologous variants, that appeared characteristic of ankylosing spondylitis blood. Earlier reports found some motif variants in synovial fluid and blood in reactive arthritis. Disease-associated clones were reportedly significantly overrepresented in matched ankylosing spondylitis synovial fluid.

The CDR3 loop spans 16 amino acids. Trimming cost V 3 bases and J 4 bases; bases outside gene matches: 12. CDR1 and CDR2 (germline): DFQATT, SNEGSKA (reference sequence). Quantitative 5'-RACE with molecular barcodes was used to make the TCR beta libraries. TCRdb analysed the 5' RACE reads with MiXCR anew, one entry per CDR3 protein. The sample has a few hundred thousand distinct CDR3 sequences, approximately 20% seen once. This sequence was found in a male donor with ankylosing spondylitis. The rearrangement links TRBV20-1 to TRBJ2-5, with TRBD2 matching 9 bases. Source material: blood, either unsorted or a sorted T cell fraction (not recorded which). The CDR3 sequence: CSASSEREAIAETQYF. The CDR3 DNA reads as TGCAGTGCTAGCTCGGAGCGGGAGGCCATAGCAGAGACCCAGTACTTC.